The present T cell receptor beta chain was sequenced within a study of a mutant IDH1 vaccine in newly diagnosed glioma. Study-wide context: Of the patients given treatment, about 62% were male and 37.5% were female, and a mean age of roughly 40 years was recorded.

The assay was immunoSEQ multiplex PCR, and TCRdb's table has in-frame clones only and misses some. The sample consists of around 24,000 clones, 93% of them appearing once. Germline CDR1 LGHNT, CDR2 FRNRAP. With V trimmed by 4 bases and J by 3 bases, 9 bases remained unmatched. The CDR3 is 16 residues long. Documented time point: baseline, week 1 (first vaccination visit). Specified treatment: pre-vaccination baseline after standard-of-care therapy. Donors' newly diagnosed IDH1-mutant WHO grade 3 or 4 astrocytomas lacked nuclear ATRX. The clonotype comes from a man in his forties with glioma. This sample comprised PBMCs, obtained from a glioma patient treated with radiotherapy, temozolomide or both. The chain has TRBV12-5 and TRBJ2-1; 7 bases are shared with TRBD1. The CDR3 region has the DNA TGTGCTAGTGGTTCACCAGGGGGTCGGTACTACAATGAGCAGTTCTTC. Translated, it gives CASGSPGGRYYNEQFF.